The T cell receptor (beta chain) under discussion was sequenced for a study of blood T cell repertoires in COVID-19. About the research overall: PBMCs, B-cell-depleted T cells, or T cells provided the cDNA or gDNA that made up the material.

Germline V gives CDR1 LNHDA, CDR2 SQIVND (reference sequence). CDR3 length: 14 residues. The germline V and J ends were trimmed by 3 bases and 4 bases, with 12 bases remaining between them. Enrolled during active infection, Seattle patients were then followed longitudinally. Assay: immunoSEQ multiplex PCR; the TCRdb copy retains only in-frame clones and omits some. The sample records roughly 570,000 clones, less than 90% being singletons. The specimen was peripheral blood. This TCR was sampled from a woman between 50 and 59 years old with COVID-19, enrolled during active disease. J is TRBJ1-1 and V is TRBV19; possible D gene TRBD1, 6 bases. In nucleotides, the CDR3 is TGTGCCAGTAGTATCTCGGGGGGCGTCACTGAAGCTTTCTTT. It is translated as CASSISGGVTEAFF. Using reference TRBV19 and TRBJ1-1 for the parts outside the CDR3, the full variable domain is DGGITQSPKYLFRKEGQNVTLSCEQNLNHDAMYWYRQDPGQGLRLIYYSQIVNDFQKGDIAEGYSVSREKKESFPLTVTSAQKNPTAFYLCASSISGGVTEAFFGQGTRLTVV.